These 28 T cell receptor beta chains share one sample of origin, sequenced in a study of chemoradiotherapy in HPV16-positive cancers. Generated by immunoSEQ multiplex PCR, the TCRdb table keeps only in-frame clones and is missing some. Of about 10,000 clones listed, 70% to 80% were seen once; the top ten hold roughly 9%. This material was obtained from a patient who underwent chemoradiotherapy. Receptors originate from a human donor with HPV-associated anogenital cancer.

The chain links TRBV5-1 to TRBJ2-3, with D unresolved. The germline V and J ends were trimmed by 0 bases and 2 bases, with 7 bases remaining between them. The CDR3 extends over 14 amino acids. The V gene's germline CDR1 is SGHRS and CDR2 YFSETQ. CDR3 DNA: TGCGCCAGCAGCTTGGTACAGTCCACAGATACGCAGTATTTT. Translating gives CASSLVQSTDTQYF.

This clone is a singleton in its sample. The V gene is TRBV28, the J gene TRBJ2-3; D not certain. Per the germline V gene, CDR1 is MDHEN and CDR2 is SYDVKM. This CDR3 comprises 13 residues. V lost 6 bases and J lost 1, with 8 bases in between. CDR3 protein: CASSGEGTDTQYF. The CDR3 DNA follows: TGTGCCAGCAGCGGAGAGGGCACAGATACGCAGTATTTT.

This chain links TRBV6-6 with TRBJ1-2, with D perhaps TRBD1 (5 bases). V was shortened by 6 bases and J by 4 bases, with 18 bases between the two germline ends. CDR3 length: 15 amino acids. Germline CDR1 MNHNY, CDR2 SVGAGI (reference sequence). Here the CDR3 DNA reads TGTGCCAGCAGGGAGACAGACCGGCAGCTCTATGGCTACACCTTC. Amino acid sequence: CASRETDRQLYGYTF.

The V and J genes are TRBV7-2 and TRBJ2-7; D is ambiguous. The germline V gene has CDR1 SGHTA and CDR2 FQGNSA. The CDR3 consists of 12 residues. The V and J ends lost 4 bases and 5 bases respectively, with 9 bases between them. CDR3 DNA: TGTGCCAGCAGCTGGGGAACTGACGAGCAGTACTTC. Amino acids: CASSWGTDEQYF.

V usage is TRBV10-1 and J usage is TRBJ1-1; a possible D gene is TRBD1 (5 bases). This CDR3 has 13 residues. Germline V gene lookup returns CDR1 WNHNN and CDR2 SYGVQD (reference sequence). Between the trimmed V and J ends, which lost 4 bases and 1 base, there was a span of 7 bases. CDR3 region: CASSATANTEAFF. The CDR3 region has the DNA TGCGCCAGCAGTGCGACAGCGAACACTGAAGCTTTCTTT.

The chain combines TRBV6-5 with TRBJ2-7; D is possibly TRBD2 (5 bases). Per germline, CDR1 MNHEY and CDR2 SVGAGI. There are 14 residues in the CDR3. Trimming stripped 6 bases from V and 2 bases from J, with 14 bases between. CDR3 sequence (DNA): TGTGCCAGCAGCGGCCGGGGAAAGCCCTACGAGCAGTACTTC. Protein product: CASSGRGKPYEQYF.

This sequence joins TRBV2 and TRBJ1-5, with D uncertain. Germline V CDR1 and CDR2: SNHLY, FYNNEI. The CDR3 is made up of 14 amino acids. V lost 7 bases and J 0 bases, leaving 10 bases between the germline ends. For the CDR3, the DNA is TGTGCCAGCAAATTAGAACATAGCAATCAGCCCCAGCATTTT. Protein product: CASKLEHSNQPQHF.

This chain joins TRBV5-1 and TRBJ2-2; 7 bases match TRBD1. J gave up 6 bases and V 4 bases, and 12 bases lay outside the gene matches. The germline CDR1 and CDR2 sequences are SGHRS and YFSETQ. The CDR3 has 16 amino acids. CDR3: CASSRQIGTEAGELFF. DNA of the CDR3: TGCGCCAGCAGCCGCCAAATCGGGACAGAGGCCGGGGAGCTGTTTTTT.

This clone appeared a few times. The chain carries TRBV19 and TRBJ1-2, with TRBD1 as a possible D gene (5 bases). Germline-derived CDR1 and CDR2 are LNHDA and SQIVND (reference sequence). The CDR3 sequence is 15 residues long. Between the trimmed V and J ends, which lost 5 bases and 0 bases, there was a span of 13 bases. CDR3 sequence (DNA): TGTGCCAGTAGTGTTAAGACGGGACCTAACTATGGCTACACCTTC. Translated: CASSVKTGPNYGYTF.

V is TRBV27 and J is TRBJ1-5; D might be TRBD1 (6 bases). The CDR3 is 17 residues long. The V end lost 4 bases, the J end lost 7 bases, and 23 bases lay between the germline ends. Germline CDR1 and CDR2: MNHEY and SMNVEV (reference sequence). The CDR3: CASSSGVQGTDKQPQHF. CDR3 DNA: TGTGCCAGCAGTTCCGGGGTCCAGGGGACGGATAAACAGCCCCAGCATTTT.

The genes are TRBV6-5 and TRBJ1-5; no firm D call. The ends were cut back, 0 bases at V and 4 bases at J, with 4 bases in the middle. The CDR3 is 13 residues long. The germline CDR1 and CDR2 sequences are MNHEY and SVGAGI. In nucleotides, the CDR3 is TGTGCCAGCAGTTACTCCCCAAATCAGCCCCAGCATTTT. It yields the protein CASSYSPNQPQHF.

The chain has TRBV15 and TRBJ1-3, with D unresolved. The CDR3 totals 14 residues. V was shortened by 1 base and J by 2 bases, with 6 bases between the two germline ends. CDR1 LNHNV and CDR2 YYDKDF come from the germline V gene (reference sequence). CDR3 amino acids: CATSRGGAGNTIYF. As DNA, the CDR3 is TGTGCCACCAGCAGAGGTGGAGCTGGAAACACCATATATTTT. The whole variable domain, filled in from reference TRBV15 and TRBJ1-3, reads DAMVIQNPRYQVTQFGKPVTLSCSQTLNHNVMYWYQQKSSQAPKLLFHYYDKDFNNEADTPDNFQSRRPNTSFCFLDIRSPGLGDTAMYLCATSRGGAGNTIYFGEGSWLTVV.

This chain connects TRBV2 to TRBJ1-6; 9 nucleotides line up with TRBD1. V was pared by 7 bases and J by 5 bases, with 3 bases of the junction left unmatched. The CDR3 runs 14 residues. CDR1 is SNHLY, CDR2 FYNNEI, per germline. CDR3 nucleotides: TGTGCCAGCACTTGGACAGGGGATAATTCACCCCTCCACTTT. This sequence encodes CASTWTGDNSPLHF.

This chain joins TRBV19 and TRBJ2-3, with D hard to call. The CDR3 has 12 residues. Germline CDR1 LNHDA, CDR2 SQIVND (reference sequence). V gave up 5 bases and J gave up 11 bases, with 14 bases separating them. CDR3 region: CASSSKASRQYF. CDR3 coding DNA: TGTGCCAGTAGTTCCAAGGCGAGTAGGCAGTATTTT.

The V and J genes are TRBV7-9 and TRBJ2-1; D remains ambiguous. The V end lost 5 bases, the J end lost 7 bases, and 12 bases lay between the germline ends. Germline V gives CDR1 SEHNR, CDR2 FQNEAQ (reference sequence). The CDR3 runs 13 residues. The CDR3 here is CASSTLGVNEQFF. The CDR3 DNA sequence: TGTGCCAGCAGCACCCTCGGTGTAAATGAGCAGTTCTTC.

The CDR3 region is CASSKQRRSEDTSTDTQYF. DNA for the CDR3: TGTGCCAGCAGCAAACAGAGGCGGTCTGAAGATACTAGCACAGATACGCAGTATTTT. V gene TRBV21-1 combines with J gene TRBJ2-3; the D call of TRBD2 is as the table states it, not checked on the DNA. TRBV21-1 is an annotated pseudogene. The CDR3 contains 19 residues.

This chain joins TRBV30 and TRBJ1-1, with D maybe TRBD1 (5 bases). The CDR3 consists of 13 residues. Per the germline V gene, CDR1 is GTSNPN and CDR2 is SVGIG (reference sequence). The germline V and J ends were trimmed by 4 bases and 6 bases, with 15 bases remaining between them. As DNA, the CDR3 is TGTGCCTGGAAGGGGAATGCATTATCTGAAGCTTTCTTT. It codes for CAWKGNALSEAFF.

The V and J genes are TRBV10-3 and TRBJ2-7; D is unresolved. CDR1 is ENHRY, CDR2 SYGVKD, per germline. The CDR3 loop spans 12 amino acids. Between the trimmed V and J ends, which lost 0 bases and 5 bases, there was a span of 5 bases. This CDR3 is CAISESPNEQYF. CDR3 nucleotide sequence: TGTGCCATCAGTGAGTCTCCCAACGAGCAGTACTTC.

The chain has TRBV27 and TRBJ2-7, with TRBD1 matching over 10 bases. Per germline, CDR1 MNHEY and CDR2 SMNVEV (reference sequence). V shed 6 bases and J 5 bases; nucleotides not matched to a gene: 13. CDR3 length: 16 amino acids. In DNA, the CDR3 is TGTGCCAGCAGCTCCCTTCCGGGACAGGGGAGAGACGAGCAGTACTTC. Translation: CASSSLPGQGRDEQYF.

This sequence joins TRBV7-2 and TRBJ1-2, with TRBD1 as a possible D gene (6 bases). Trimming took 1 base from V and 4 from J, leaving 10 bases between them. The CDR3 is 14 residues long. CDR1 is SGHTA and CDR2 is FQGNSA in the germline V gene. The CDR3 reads CASSLEGGPYGYTF. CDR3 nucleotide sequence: TGTGCCAGCAGCTTAGAAGGGGGACCCTATGGCTACACCTTC.

The CDR3 reads CASSQGGIYNSPLHF. In DNA, the CDR3 is TGCGCCAGCAGCCAAGGCGGGATATATAATTCACCCCTCCACTTT. The chain couples TRBV4-3 to TRBJ1-6; no definite D call. The length of the CDR3 is 15 residues. CDR1 LGHNA and CDR2 YSLEER come from the germline V gene. V was trimmed by 1 base and J by 4 bases, leaving 8 bases between them.

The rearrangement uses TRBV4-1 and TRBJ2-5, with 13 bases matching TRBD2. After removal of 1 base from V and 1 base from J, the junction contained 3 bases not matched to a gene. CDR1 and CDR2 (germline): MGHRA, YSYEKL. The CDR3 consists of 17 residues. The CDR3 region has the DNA TGCGCCAGCAGCCAAGTCCGACTAGCGGGGGGCCAAGAGACCCAGTACTTC. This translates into CASSQVRLAGGQETQYF.

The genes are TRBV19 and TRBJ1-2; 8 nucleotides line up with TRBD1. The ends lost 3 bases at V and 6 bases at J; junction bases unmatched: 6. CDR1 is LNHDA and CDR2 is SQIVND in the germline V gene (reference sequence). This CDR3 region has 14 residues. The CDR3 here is CASSISRGRDGYTF. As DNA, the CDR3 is TGTGCCAGTAGTATCAGCAGGGGGCGTGATGGCTACACCTTC.

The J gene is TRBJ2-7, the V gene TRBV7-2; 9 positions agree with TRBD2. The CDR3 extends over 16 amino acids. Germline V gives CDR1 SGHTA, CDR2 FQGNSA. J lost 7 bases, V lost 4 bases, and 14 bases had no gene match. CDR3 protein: CASSSSGLARSQEQYF. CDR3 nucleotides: TGTGCCAGCAGCTCTTCGGGACTAGCTAGATCTCAAGAGCAGTACTTC.

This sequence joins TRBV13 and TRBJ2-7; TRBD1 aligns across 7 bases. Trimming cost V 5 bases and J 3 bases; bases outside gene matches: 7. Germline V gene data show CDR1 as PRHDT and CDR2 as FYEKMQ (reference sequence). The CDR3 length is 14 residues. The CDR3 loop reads CASSETGRGYEQYF. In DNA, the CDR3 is TGTGCCAGCAGCGAGACAGGGAGAGGCTACGAGCAGTACTTC.

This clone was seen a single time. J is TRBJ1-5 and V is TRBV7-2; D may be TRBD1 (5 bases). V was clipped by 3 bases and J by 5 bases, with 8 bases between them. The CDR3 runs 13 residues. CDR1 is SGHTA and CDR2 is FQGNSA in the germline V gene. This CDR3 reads CASSFGDHQPQHF. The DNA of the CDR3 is TGTGCCAGCAGCTTTGGGGACCATCAGCCCCAGCATTTT.

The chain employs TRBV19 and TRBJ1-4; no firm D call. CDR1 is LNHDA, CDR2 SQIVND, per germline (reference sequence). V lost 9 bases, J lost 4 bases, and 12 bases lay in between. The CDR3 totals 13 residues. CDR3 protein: CASLQRINEKLFF. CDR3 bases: TGTGCCAGCCTACAGAGGATTAATGAAAAACTGTTTTTT.

The CDR3, as DNA: TGTGCCAGCAGCCCGCTCTGGAGGGGTACCACTGAAGCTTTCTTT. It translates to CASSPLWRGTTEAFF. V and J are TRBV5-5 and TRBJ1-1, with a weak D call TRBD1 (5 bases). CDR1 is SGHKS, CDR2 YYEKEE, per germline (reference sequence). This CDR3 spans 15 amino acids. Deletions cut 4 bases from V and 4 bases from J, with 17 bases between.